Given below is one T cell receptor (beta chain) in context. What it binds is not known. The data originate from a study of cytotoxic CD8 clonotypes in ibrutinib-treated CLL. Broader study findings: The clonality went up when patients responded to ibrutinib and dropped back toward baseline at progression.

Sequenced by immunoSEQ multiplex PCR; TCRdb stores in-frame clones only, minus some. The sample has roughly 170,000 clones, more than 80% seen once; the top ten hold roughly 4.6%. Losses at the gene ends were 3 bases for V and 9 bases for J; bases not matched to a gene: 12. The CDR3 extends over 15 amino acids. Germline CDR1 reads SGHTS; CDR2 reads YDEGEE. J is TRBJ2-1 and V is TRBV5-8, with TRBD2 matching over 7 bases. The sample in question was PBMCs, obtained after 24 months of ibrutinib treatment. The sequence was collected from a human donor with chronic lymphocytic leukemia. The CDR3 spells CASSSPGLPRGEQFF. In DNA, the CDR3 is TGTGCCAGCAGCTCCCCGGGACTACCGCGAGGTGAGCAGTTCTTC.